The 7 T cell receptor beta chains below come from one sample, sequenced in a study of immune evolution from preneoplasia to lung adenocarcinoma. TCRdb's copy holds only in-frame clones and misses some; the assay was immunoSEQ multiplex PCR. The sample yields about 3,000 clones, under 90% seen once. The sequencing sample was made of FFPE adjacent normal lung tissue. These receptors all stem from a person aged 55 to 79 with lung adenocarcinoma.

The chain uses TRBV11-1 and TRBJ1-1, with D possibly matching TRBD1 (6 bases). Germline values: CDR1 SGHAT, CDR2 FQDESV (reference sequence). The CDR3 contains 15 residues. V was trimmed by 6 bases and J by 0 bases, leaving 14 bases between them. As DNA, the CDR3 is TGTGCCAGCAGTACAGGGCAATGGGTGAACACTGAAGCTTTCTTT. Its protein product is CASSTGQWVNTEAFF.

V is TRBV7-8 and J is TRBJ1-6; D uncertain. Trimming pared 4 bases from V and 9 bases from J, leaving 10 bases between. This CDR3 is 13 amino acids long. Germline CDR1 SGHVS, CDR2 FQNEAQ. The CDR3 loop reads CASSSAGGSPLHF. DNA of the CDR3: TGTGCCAGCAGCTCAGCAGGTGGTTCACCCCTCCACTTT.

J is TRBJ1-1 and V is TRBV5-1; TRBD1 agrees at 7 bases. This CDR3 is 15 amino acids long. The V segment lost 4 bases and the J segment 1 base; nucleotides outside the gene matches: 7. The germline V gene encodes CDR1 SGHRS and CDR2 YFSETQ. The CDR3 nucleotides are TGCGCCAGCAGCGAACAGGGGCCCCCGAACACTGAAGCTTTCTTT. Protein sequence: CASSEQGPPNTEAFF.

CDR3 amino acids: CASRTAYNEQFF. DNA of the CDR3: TGTGCCAGCCGGACGGCTTACAATGAGCAGTTCTTC. The genes are TRBV19 and TRBJ2-1; D uncertain. The CDR3 runs to 12 residues. Trimming left V 9 bases short and J 4 bases short, with 10 bases between. The germline V gene encodes CDR1 LNHDA and CDR2 SQIVND (reference sequence).

In nucleotides, the CDR3 is TGTGCCACCAGCAGACAGGGGGCTAGGGAGACCCAGTACTTC. This sequence encodes CATSRQGARETQYF. The chain couples TRBV15 to TRBJ2-5; 8 bases match TRBD1. With V trimmed by 2 bases and J by 5 bases, 4 bases remained unmatched. CDR3 size: 14 residues. Germline V gene lookup returns CDR1 LNHNV and CDR2 YYDKDF (reference sequence).

This rearrangement joins TRBV27 to TRBJ2-3; unclear D gene. The germline CDR1 and CDR2 sequences are MNHEY and SMNVEV (reference sequence). The CDR3 runs to 15 residues. V dropped 4 bases and J dropped 0 bases, with 11 bases sitting between them. CDR3 nucleotide sequence: TGTGCCAGCAGTTCACTGACACTTAGCACAGATACGCAGTATTTT. The encoded protein is CASSSLTLSTDTQYF.

This clone was recorded only once. The CDR3 bases are TGTGCCAGCAGCTTATCAGTCTGGGCTCCAAGTAGTCCAGCCAATCAGCCCCAGCATTTT. This gives the protein CASSLSVWAPSSPANQPQHF. V usage is TRBV7-8 and J usage is TRBJ1-5, with no clear D. The CDR3 is 20 residues long. The germline CDR1 and CDR2 sequences are SGHVS and FQNEAQ. V was pared by 2 bases and J by 3 bases, with 26 bases between.